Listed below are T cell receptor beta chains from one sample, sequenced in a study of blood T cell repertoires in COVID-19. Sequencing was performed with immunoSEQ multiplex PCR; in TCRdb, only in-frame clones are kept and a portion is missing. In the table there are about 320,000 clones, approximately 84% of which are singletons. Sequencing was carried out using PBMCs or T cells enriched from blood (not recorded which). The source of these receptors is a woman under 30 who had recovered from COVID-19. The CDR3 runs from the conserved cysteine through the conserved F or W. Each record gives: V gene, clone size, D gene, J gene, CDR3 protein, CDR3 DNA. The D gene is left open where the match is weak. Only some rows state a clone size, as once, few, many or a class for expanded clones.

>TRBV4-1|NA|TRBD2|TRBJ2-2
CASSVREGLAGEKSTGELFF
TGCGCCAGCAGCGTCAGGGAGGGGCTAGCGGGAGAAAAGAGCACCGGGGAGCTGTTTTTT
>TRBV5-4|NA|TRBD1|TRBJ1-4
CASSSRDREVGEKLFF
TGTGCCAGCAGCTCTAGGGACAGGGAGGTAGGCGAAAAACTGTTTTTT
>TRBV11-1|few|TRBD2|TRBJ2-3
CASSSRGEGDTQYF
TGTGCCAGCAGCTCCCGCGGGGAGGGAGATACGCAGTATTTT
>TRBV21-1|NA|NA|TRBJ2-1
CASSNNKGETYNEQFF
TGTGCCAGCAGCAACAATAAAGGCGAGACTTACAATGAGCAGTTCTTC
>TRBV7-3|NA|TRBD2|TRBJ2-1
CASSRGLASYNEQFF
TGTGCCAGCAGCAGGGGACTAGCGTCTTACAATGAGCAGTTCTTC
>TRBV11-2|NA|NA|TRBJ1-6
CASSLFGDLNSPLHF
TGTGCCAGCAGCTTGTTCGGCGACTTGAATTCACCCCTCCACTTT
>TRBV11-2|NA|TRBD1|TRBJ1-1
CASSLDRGSTEAFF
TGTGCCAGCAGCTTGGACAGGGGGAGCACTGAAGCTTTCTTT
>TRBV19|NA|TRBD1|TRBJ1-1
CASSARQGATEAFF
TGTGCCAGTAGTGCCAGACAGGGGGCCACTGAAGCTTTCTTT
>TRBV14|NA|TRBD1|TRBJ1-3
CASSPQGIAGNTIYF
TGTGCCAGCAGCCCACAGGGGATCGCTGGAAACACCATATATTTT
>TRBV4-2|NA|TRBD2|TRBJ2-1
CASSPMFHGTSGGGTSYNEQFF
TGTGCCAGCAGCCCGATGTTTCACGGGACTAGCGGGGGGGGTACTTCCTACAATGAGCAGTTCTTC
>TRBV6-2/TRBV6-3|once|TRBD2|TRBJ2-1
CASSTPGLAGFNEQFF
TGTGCCAGCAGTACACCGGGACTAGCGGGATTTAATGAGCAGTTCTTC
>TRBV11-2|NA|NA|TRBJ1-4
CASSLGQGYEKLFF
TGTGCCAGCAGCTTAGGTCAGGGTTACGAAAAACTGTTTTTT
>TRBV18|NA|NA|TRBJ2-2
CASSPPGQRNTGELFF
TGTGCCAGCTCACCCCCAGGACAGAGAAACACCGGGGAGCTGTTTTTT
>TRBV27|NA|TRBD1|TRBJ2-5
CASSYRTGSETQYF
TGTGCCAGCAGTTACCGGACAGGTTCAGAGACCCAGTACTTC
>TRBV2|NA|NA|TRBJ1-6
CASSEFLGGSSYNSPLHF
TGTGCCAGCAGTGAATTTCTAGGTGGGAGCTCCTATAATTCACCCCTCCACTTT
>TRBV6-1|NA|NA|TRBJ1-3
CASSEPAGVGTIYF
TGTGCCAGCAGTGAACCGGCGGGCGTAGGCACCATATATTTT
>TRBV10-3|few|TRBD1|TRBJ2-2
CAISESTGGTGELFF
TGTGCCATCAGTGAGTCAACAGGGGGGACCGGGGAGCTGTTTTTT
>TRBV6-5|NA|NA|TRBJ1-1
CASRRPGLGTEAFF
TGTGCCAGCAGGCGACCGGGGTTGGGCACTGAAGCTTTCTTT
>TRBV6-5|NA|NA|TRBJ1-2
CASKQALYGYTF
TGTGCCAGCAAGCAGGCGCTGTATGGCTACACCTTC
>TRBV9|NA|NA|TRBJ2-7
CASSVGSDLIPYEQYF
TGTGCCAGCAGCGTAGGGAGCGACCTAATTCCTTACGAGCAGTACTTC
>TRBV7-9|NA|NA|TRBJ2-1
CASSFGGRNEQFF
TGTGCCAGCAGCTTTGGGGGCAGGAATGAGCAGTTCTTC
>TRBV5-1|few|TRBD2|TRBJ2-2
CATQRDWNTGELFF
TGCGCCACCCAGCGGGACTGGAACACCGGGGAGCTGTTTTTT
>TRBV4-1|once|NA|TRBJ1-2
CASSQGGQTFPRGYTF
TGCGCCAGCAGCCAAGGGGGCCAAACATTCCCTCGGGGCTACACCTTC
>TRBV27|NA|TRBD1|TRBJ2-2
CASSLGTGSAGELFF
TGTGCCAGCAGTCTGGGGACAGGGTCGGCCGGGGAGCTGTTTTTT
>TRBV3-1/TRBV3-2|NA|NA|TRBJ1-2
CASSHPGGYGYTF
TGTGCCAGCAGCCACCCGGGAGGCTATGGCTACACCTTC
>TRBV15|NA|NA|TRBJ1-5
CATSRGWRRDGNQPQHF
TGTGCCACCAGCAGAGGCTGGAGGAGGGATGGCAATCAGCCCCAGCATTTT
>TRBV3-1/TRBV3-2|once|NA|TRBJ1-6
CASSLGQGANSPLHF
TGTGCCAGCAGCCTGGGACAAGGGGCCAATTCACCCCTCCACTTT
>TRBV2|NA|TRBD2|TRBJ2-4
CASSGGPGGTKNIQYF
TGTGCCAGCAGTGGGGGACCGGGAGGGACCAAAAACATTCAGTACTTC
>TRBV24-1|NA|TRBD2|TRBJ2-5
CATSDRRTSGQETQYF
TGTGCCACCAGTGACCGACGAACTAGCGGCCAAGAGACCCAGTACTTC
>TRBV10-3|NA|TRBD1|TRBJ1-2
CAISESRSRGKDGYTF
TGTGCCATCAGTGAGTCCAGAAGCAGGGGGAAGGATGGCTACACCTTC
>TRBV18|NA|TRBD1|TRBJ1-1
CASSPRDPGGNTEAFF
TGTGCCAGCTCACCCCGGGACCCAGGGGGGAACACTGAAGCTTTCTTT
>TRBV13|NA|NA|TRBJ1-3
CASSILQVSGNTIYF
TGTGCCAGCAGCATCTTACAGGTATCTGGAAACACCATATATTTT
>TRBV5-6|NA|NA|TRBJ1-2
CASSLQGADYGYTF
TGTGCCAGCAGCTTGCAAGGGGCTGACTATGGCTACACCTTC
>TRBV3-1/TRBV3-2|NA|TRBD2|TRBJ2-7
CASSLSSGRAYEQYF
TGTGCCAGCAGCCTTTCAAGCGGGAGGGCCTACGAGCAGTACTTC
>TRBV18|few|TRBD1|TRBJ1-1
CASLTGGTEAFF
TGTGCCAGCTTGACAGGGGGCACTGAAGCTTTCTTT
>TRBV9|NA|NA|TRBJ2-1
CASSVEPLQVFGQFF
TGTGCCAGCAGCGTAGAACCCCTCCAGGTTTTTGGGCAGTTCTTC
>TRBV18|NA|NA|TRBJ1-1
CASSPSTRSMNTEAFF
TGTGCCAGCTCACCGTCTACACGGAGCATGAACACTGAAGCTTTCTTT
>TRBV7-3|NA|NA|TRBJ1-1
CASSLFEGTTEAFF
TGTGCCAGCAGCTTATTTGAGGGAACCACTGAAGCTTTCTTT